This TCR beta chain was sequenced during a study of T cells after posttransplantation cyclophosphamide. This clone has at least ten counts. Its antigen is undetermined. Some clones are missing from TCRdb's copy, which holds only in-frame ones; the method was immunoSEQ multiplex PCR. The repertoire consists of over 25,000 clones, none detected only once. Findings and caveats of the study: Blood and skin or GI T cell repertoires showed limited TRB overlap. Donor-recipient repertoire similarity was low at 1-2 months, rising over year one.

Germline assignment: CDR1 LNHDA and CDR2 SQIVND (reference sequence). The junction had 8 bases not matched to a gene; V was cut back by 10 bases and J by 4 bases. The CDR3 is made up of 15 amino acids. The sequencing input was PBMCs. The gene calls are TRBV19 and TRBJ2-2, with 11 bases that match TRBD1. The sequence was collected from a woman aged 55-70 years in good health, CMV-negative, and a related stem cell transplant donor. The CDR3 here is CATGQGAFGTGELFF. The CDR3 nucleotides read TGTGCCACCGGACAGGGGGCCTTTGGCACCGGGGAGCTGTTTTTT.